This TCR beta chain was found in a study of T cells after yellow fever vaccination. About the study: Preparation used SMART-Seq v4 Ultra Low Input for the low-cell-number fractions. Study-level findings and limits: Re-detected after boosting: most primary clones, 95% to 98% of CD4 and 88% of CD8. There was a possibility that FACS-sorted repertoires contained abundant clonotypes contaminating from the bulk population. Though it reached lower strength, the secondary response hit its peak faster, day 5 versus 15.

Germline CDR1 MNHEY, CDR2 SVGEGT. The V gene lost 2 bases and the J gene lost 0 bases, with 21 bases spanning the gap. The CDR3 length is 19 residues. Using its own MiXCR run on the 5' RACE reads, TCRdb lists one record per CDR3 protein. This sample has 550,000 or so distinct CDR3 sequences, with over 15% found just once. On this clonotype itself: The antigen remains unidentified.

Sequencing used PBMCs, obtained 15 days after the yellow fever booster vaccination. The receptor's source is a man aged 25 to 40 who received the YFV17D yellow fever vaccine. The chain is built from TRBV6-2 or TRBV6-3 and TRBJ2-3; TRBD1 is a possible D gene (6 bases). CDR3 sequence (DNA): TGTGCCAGCAGTTACCCGATTGAATGGCAGGGGACCAGCACAGATACGCAGTATTTT. Protein sequence: CASSYPIEWQGTSTDTQYF.